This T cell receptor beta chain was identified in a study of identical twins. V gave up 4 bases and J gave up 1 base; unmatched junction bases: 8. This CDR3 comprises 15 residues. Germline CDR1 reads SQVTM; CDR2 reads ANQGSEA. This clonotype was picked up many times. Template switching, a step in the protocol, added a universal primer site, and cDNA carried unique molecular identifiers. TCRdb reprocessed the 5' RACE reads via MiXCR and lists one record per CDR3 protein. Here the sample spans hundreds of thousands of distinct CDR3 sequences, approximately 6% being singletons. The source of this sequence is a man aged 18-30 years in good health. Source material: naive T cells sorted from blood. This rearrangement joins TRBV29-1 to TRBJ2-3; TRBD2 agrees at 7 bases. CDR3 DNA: TGCAGCGTTGCATTGCGGGAGTCAGGCACAGATACGCAGTATTTT. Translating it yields CSVALRESGTDTQYF.